The entry below gives a single T cell receptor beta chain sequence along with its context. The target of this receptor is not known. Base qualities are missing; no much larger clone stands one base away. This entry comes from a study of OX40 agonist ivuxolimab in advanced cancers. General notes on the study: Ivuxolimab was an agonistic, fully human IgG2 monoclonal antibody directed against OX40 (CD134), a costimulatory receptor. In the dose-escalation cohort, around four fifths of patients were male, and the mean age was roughly 60 years with a range of roughly 20 to 80. The purpose of peripheral TCRbeta sequencing was to test whether ivuxolimab changed TCR sequence diversity and led to clonal T-cell expansion. Patients were allowed to have had prior anti-PD-1, anti-PD-L1 or anti-CTLA-4 therapy, and around 37% of the dose-escalation patients had previously received checkpoint inhibitors. Intravenous ivuxolimab was administered to patients every 2 weeks at six dose levels: 0.01, 0.1, 0.3, 1.5, 3 and 10 mg/kg. Of the approximately 50 patients in dose escalation, approximately 20 had hepatocellular carcinoma, roughly 15 had melanoma, 9 had renal cell carcinoma and 9 had head and neck cancer. Three dose-escalation patients achieved partial responses, one with hepatocellular carcinoma and two with cutaneous melanoma. The monotherapy dose-escalation portion (N of about 57 patients) of the phase I ivuxolimab trial is reported in the paper.

Results the study describes overall, beyond this receptor: Clonal expansion of both CD4+ and CD8+ blood T cells was observed from baseline to week 6 at doses 0.1 to 3.0 mg/kg. After ivuxolimab, more expanded clones were found on average in CD8+ T cells than in CD4+ T cells. The antigen specificity of the peripheral T cells that underwent clonal expansion was not determined. In partial responders in the 0.1-3.0 mg/kg groups, normalized peripheral clonal expansion was found to be among the lowest, especially among CD8+ T cells. Low levels of normalized T-cell clonal expansion were also seen in some nonresponding patients.

From the germline V gene (reference sequence), CDR1 is SEHNR and CDR2 is FQNEAQ. The V end gives up 5 bases and the J end 7 bases, leaving 10 bases in the junction not matched to a gene. Its CDR3 holds 15 amino acids, cysteine through phenylalanine. Only the CDR3 part of the read is kept: 45 bases, read in frame from the first base. For sequencing of the TCRbeta CDR3 region, genomic DNA was extracted from the sorted cells. The immunoSEQ Assay was used to sequence the TCRbeta CDR3 regions. Not all clones reach the TCRdb copy of this immuneACCESS table, which keeps in-frame sequences only. Checked studies attribute under half of the gap to unresolved V genes and leave the rest unexplained. The sample data list about 55,000 clones, and approximately 83% of these were observed just once. Jointly, the top ten make up roughly an eighth of the sample. Patients with a history of autoimmune disease or receiving systemic immunosuppression were excluded from the trial. Peripheral blood for TCR sequencing was collected from all dose cohorts at baseline, on cycle 4 day 1, and on cycle 7 day 1. The samples were taken from a phase I, first-in-human, multicenter, open-label dose-escalation trial of ivuxolimab. Adults with locally advanced or metastatic melanoma, renal cell, hepatocellular, or head and neck squamous cell carcinoma were enrolled in the trial. Before TCR sequencing, CD4+ T cells and CD8+ T cells from peripheral blood were sorted into separate populations.

The rearranged chain carries TRBV7-9 and TRBJ2-7; 11 bases in the middle match TRBD1. The specimen was CD4+ or CD8+ T cells sorted from blood, collected in a trial of the OX40 agonist ivuxolimab. The receptor was isolated from an adult with an advanced solid tumor such as melanoma, head and neck, liver or kidney cancer. CDR3 reads: CASSAGQGESREQYF. The nucleotide sequence reads TGTGCCAGCAGCGCGGGACAGGGGGAGTCCCGGGAGCAGTACTTC.